Presented here are 27 T cell receptor beta chains from one specimen sequenced in a study of blood T cells in healthy people across ages. A J-beta primer mix and a sample-barcoded 5' primer were used in a second PCR of about 7 to 12 cycles. TCRdb recomputed calls from the 5' RACE reads with MiXCR, one row per CDR3 protein. This sample has 1.5 million to 2 million distinct CDR3 sequences; 28% occur once, and the top ten carry 7.7%. The specimen sequenced was blood. Every receptor here comes from a woman aged 30 to 39 in good health.

This clonotype was detected a few times. The chain couples TRBV6-5 to TRBJ1-1; no clear D. The CDR3 is made up of 15 amino acids. Looked up from germline, CDR1 is MNHEY and CDR2 is SVGAGI. Deletions cut 0 bases from V and 2 bases from J, with 10 bases between. In DNA, the CDR3 is TGTGCCAGCAGTTACTCGATATCCGTCAACACTGAAGCTTTCTTT. Translated: CASSYSISVNTEAFF.

This clonotype was seen at least ten times. This sequence joins TRBV28 and TRBJ2-7, with D tentatively TRBD2 (6 bases). CDR3 length: 11 amino acids. V lost 8 bases, J lost 3 bases, and 8 bases lay in between. CDR1 is MDHEN, CDR2 SYDVKM, per germline. In nucleotides, the CDR3 is TGTGCCAGCGGGACTTACTACGAGCAGTACTTC. It translates to CASGTYYEQYF.

This clonotype was counted many times. CDR3 in DNA: TGTGCCAGCAGTTGGGGGACTAGCGGGATAGATGAGCAGTTCTTC. It is translated as CASSWGTSGIDEQFF. This chain connects TRBV6-2 or TRBV6-3 to TRBJ2-1, with TRBD2 matching 13 bases. CDR1 is MNHEY, CDR2 SVGEGT, per germline. V lost 4 bases to trimming and J lost 8 bases; unmatched junction nucleotides: 5. The CDR3 is 15 amino acids.

A remark on this clonotype: A single base separates this from a much larger clone, so it may be a read error. This chain joins TRBV10-3 and TRBJ2-5; D tentatively fits TRBD1 or TRBD2 (6 bases each). Germline CDR1 ENHRY, CDR2 SYGVKD. This CDR3 contains 14 residues. Deletions cut 8 bases from V and 5 bases from J, with 18 bases between. CDR3 in DNA: TGTGCCATCGAGGGGGGCCTTAACCGGGAGACCCAGTACTTC. This sequence encodes CAIEGGLNRETQYF.

This clonotype appeared a few times. This sequence joins TRBV29-1 and TRBJ2-7; 7 bases map to TRBD1. The CDR3 extends over 15 amino acids. V gave up 0 bases and J gave up 1 base; unmatched junction bases: 6. CDR1 and CDR2 from the germline V gene are SQVTM and ANQGSEA. This CDR3 reads CSVEDRGTASYEQYF. The CDR3 bases are TGCAGCGTTGAAGATAGGGGGACAGCATCCTACGAGCAGTACTTC.

The chain links TRBV18 to TRBJ1-1; 8 positions match TRBD1. CDR3 size: 15 residues. Trimming at V came to 0 bases and at J to 1 base, leaving 1 base not matched to a gene. Per germline, CDR1 KGHSH and CDR2 LQKENI. The CDR3 DNA sequence: TGTGCCAGCTCACCACCCAGGGGGCCGAACACTGAAGCTTTCTTT. It encodes CASSPPRGPNTEAFF.

In nucleotides, the CDR3 is TGTGCCAGCAGCGTAGGATCTGGGAATGAAAAACTGTTTTTT. This sequence encodes CASSVGSGNEKLFF. The V gene is TRBV9, the J gene TRBJ1-4, with D unresolved. Trimming left V 0 bases short and J 5 bases short, with 8 bases between. The CDR3 is 14 amino acids. Germline CDR1 is SGDLS and CDR2 is YYNGEE. The whole variable domain, filled in from reference TRBV9 and TRBJ1-4, reads DSGVTQTPKHLITATGQRVTLRCSPRSGDLSVYWYQQSLDQGLQFLIQYYNGEERAKGNILERFSAQQFPDLHSELNLSSLELGDSALYFCASSVGSGNEKLFFGSGTQLSVL.

The genes are TRBV5-1 and TRBJ2-5; 7 bases are a match to TRBD2. The ends lost 5 bases at V and 3 bases at J; junction bases unmatched: 7. Germline-derived CDR1 and CDR2 are SGHRS and YFSETQ. The CDR3 consists of 14 residues. CDR3 sequence: CASSGGVLEETQYF. CDR3 nucleotide sequence: TGCGCCAGCAGTGGGGGGGTCCTTGAAGAGACCCAGTACTTC. The variable domain in full, with the rest retrieved from reference TRBV5-1 and TRBJ2-5, is KAGVTQTPRYLIKTRGQQVTLSCSPISGHRSVSWYQQTPGQGLQFLFEYFSETQRNKGNFPGRFSGRQFSNSRSEMNVSTLELGDSALYLCASSGGVLEETQYFGPGTRLLVL.

This clonotype was observed at least ten times. The chain carries TRBV7-7 and TRBJ2-1; either TRBD1 or TRBD2 may fit D (5 bases each). Germline V gene lookup returns CDR1 SSHAT and CDR2 FNYEAQ (reference sequence). V lost 5 bases and J 9 bases, leaving 14 bases between the germline ends. CDR3 length equals 13 residues. The CDR3 region is CASSPGTVGEQFF. As DNA, the CDR3 is TGTGCCAGCAGCCCCGGGACCGTCGGTGAGCAGTTCTTC.

In its sample, this clonotype was seen many times. The chain combines TRBV5-6 with TRBJ1-2; D is undetermined. CDR1 SGHDT and CDR2 YYEEEE come from the germline V gene. The CDR3 totals 15 residues. V was pared by 3 bases and J by 0 bases, with 12 bases between. The CDR3 DNA is TGTGCCAGCAGCTCGCGTTTGACGGCTAACTATGGCTACACCTTC. Translated, it gives CASSSRLTANYGYTF.

This clonotype was counted between two and nine times. The gene calls are TRBV7-3 and TRBJ2-1; D gene uncertain. Per the germline V gene, CDR1 is SGHTA and CDR2 is FQGTGA. The V end was cut by 3 bases, the J end by 4 bases, with 7 bases between. This CDR3 is 13 amino acids long. CDR3 DNA: TGTGCCAGCAGCTTCCCCCCTTACAATGAGCAGTTCTTC. Encoded protein: CASSFPPYNEQFF. The whole variable domain, remainder taken from reference TRBV7-3 and TRBJ2-1, is GAGVSQTPSNKVTEKGKYVELRCDPISGHTALYWYRQSLGQGPEFLIYFQGTGAADDSGLPNDRFFAVRPEGSVSTLKIQRTERGDSAVYLCASSFPPYNEQFFGPGTRLTVL.

This chain links TRBV5-5 with TRBJ1-2, with 11 bases matching TRBD1. Germline V gives CDR1 SGHKS, CDR2 YYEKEE (reference sequence). Losses at the gene ends were 7 bases for V and 5 bases for J; bases not matched to a gene: 7. CDR3 length: 14 amino acids. The CDR3 reads CASVRTGGKYGYTF. CDR3 coding DNA: TGTGCCAGCGTACGGACAGGGGGCAAATATGGCTACACCTTC.

The rearrangement links TRBV11-2 to TRBJ2-3; TRBD2 aligns across 8 bases. V was clipped by 3 bases and J by 2 bases; unmatched bases: 7. The CDR3 totals 16 residues. Germline V gene data show CDR1 as SGHAT and CDR2 as FQNNGV. CDR3 nucleotide sequence: TGTGCCAGCAGCTTCAGCAGCGGGGGTTACACAGATACGCAGTATTTT. Amino acid sequence: CASSFSSGGYTDTQYF. Filled out from reference TRBV11-2 and TRBJ2-3, the complete variable domain reads EAGVAQSPRYKIIEKRQSVAFWCNPISGHATLYWYQQILGQGPKLLIQFQNNGVVDDSQLPKDRFSAERLKGVDSTLKIQPAKLEDSAVYLCASSFSSGGYTDTQYFGPGTRLTVL.

This clonotype was picked up a small number of times. The rearrangement uses TRBV30 and TRBJ2-7; maybe TRBD1 (6 bases). The germline V gene encodes CDR1 GTSNPN and CDR2 SVGIG (reference sequence). CDR3 length: 13 amino acids. V was trimmed by 1 base and J by 2 bases, leaving 9 bases between them. The CDR3 region is CAWSAGQPYEQYF. For the CDR3, the DNA is TGTGCCTGGAGTGCTGGACAGCCCTACGAGCAGTACTTC.

This chain connects TRBV14 to TRBJ2-1; the D is unclear. CDR3 length: 12 residues. Germline V CDR1 and CDR2: SGHDN, FVKESK. CDR3 sequence: CDLESSYNEQFF. For the CDR3, the DNA is TGTGACCTCGAAAGCTCCTACAATGAGCAGTTCTTC.

In this sample, this clonotype turned up many times. V usage is TRBV7-8 and J usage is TRBJ2-7, with D perhaps given as TRBD1 or TRBD2 (5 bases each). The CDR3 consists of 12 residues. Germline-derived CDR1 and CDR2 are SGHVS and FQNEAQ. V shed 5 bases and J shed 6 bases, with 11 bases lying between them. CDR3 in DNA: TGTGCCAGCAGCCAACGGGGCGGCGAGCAGTACTTC. It encodes CASSQRGGEQYF.

The rearrangement uses TRBV15 and TRBJ2-5; 9 bases are shared with TRBD1. With the DNA end fitting TRBJ2-7 better, the J assignment may be wrong. Germline V gene lookup returns CDR1 LNHNV and CDR2 YYDKDF (reference sequence). The CDR3 loop spans 18 amino acids. CDR3 loop: CATSRDLLGQGGNYEQYF. CDR3 DNA: TGTGCCACCAGCAGAGATCTTTTGGGACAGGGTGGAAACTACGAGCAGTACTTC.

The rearrangement links TRBV7-9 to TRBJ2-5, with TRBD2 matching over 8 bases. Germline-derived CDR1 and CDR2 are SEHNR and FQNEAQ (reference sequence). This CDR3 has 15 amino acids. Trimming removed 5 bases from V and 5 bases from J; junction bases left unmatched: 10. CDR3 bases: TGTGCCAGCAGCCCCGGGAGGGCCTTTAGGGAGACCCAGTACTTC. As protein: CASSPGRAFRETQYF.

On this clonotype itself: Its ends do not fully match the called genes, so a read error is possible. The rearrangement links TRBV28 to TRBJ2-5; TRBD1 aligns across 9 bases. Per the germline V gene, CDR1 is MDHEN and CDR2 is SYDVKM. The CDR3 is 14 amino acids. CDR3: CASSAPGQGEAQYF. The CDR3 nucleotides are TGTGCCAGCAGTGCACCGGGACAGGGAGAGGCCCAGTACTTC.

This clonotype was seen ten or more times. The chain is built from TRBV7-2 and TRBJ2-1; 8 bases are a match to TRBD1. The J segment lost 5 bases and the V segment lost 7 bases, leaving 4 bases of the junction unmatched. CDR3 length: 13 residues. Germline V gene data show CDR1 as SGHTA and CDR2 as FQGNSA. Here the CDR3 reads CASTETGDNEQFF. CDR3 coding DNA: TGTGCCAGCACCGAGACAGGGGACAATGAGCAGTTCTTC.

The chain uses TRBV29-1 and TRBJ2-3; D is perhaps TRBD1 (6 bases). This CDR3 is built from 15 residues. The germline V and J ends were trimmed by 8 bases and 2 bases, with 20 bases remaining between them. Germline V gene data show CDR1 as SQVTM and CDR2 as ANQGSEA. The CDR3 is CSSTGAGAFTDTQYF. CDR3 nucleotides: TGCAGCTCCACTGGGGCAGGGGCCTTCACAGATACGCAGTATTTT.

In the case of this clonotype: The junction does not match germline at one end; this may be a read error. The genes are TRBV7-2 and TRBJ2-1; 7 positions agree with TRBD2. This CDR3 spans 15 amino acids. Germline-derived CDR1 and CDR2 are SGHTA and FQGNSA. CDR3 sequence: CAISLWRGTYNEQFF. CDR3 nucleotide sequence: TGTGCCATCAGCCTCTGGCGGGGGACGTACAATGAGCAGTTCTTC. The entire variable domain, with the rest obtained from reference TRBV7-2 and TRBJ2-1, is as follows: GAGVSQSPSNKVTEKGKDVELRCDPISGHTALYWYRQSLGQGLEFLIYFQGNSAPDKSGLPSDRFSAERTGGSVSTLTIQRTQQEDSAVYLCAISLWRGTYNEQFFGPGTRLTVL.

This clonotype was counted ten times or more. The rearrangement links TRBV27 to TRBJ2-7; no firm D call. V was pared by 0 bases and J by 4 bases, with 16 bases between. This CDR3 contains 16 residues. CDR1 is MNHEY and CDR2 is SMNVEV in the germline V gene (reference sequence). The CDR3 coding sequence is TGTGCCAGCAGTTTATCGCTCGGGCTTACACAGTACGAGCAGTACTTC. Its protein product is CASSLSLGLTQYEQYF.

The genes are TRBV18 and TRBJ2-7; no definite D call. CDR1 KGHSH and CDR2 LQKENI come from the germline V gene. V lost 2 bases and J 2 bases, leaving 10 bases between the germline ends. This CDR3 has 14 residues. CDR3 nucleotide sequence: TGTGCCAGCTCACCAAAAGACGGACCCTACGAGCAGTACTTC. Encoded protein: CASSPKDGPYEQYF. Based on the CDR3 plus reference TRBV18 and TRBJ2-7, the full variable domain is NAGVMQNPRHLVRRRGQEARLRCSPMKGHSHVYWYRQLPEEGLKFMVYLQKENIIDESGMPKERFSAEFPKEGPSILRIQQVVRGDSAAYFCASSPKDGPYEQYFGPGTRLTVT.

A few counts support this clonotype. The chain employs TRBV6-6 and TRBJ1-2; 11 positions agree with TRBD1. Trimming took 5 bases from V and 2 from J; bases not matched to a gene: 4. The CDR3 spans 15 residues. The germline V gene encodes CDR1 MNHNY and CDR2 SVGAGI (reference sequence). CDR3 loop: CASSHRDRGNYGYTF. DNA of the CDR3: TGTGCCAGCAGTCACCGGGACAGGGGGAACTATGGCTACACCTTC.

This clonotype showed up just a few times. The V gene is TRBV6-1, the J gene TRBJ1-2, with D hard to call. The CDR3 loop spans 14 amino acids. The V gene's germline CDR1 is MNHNS and CDR2 SASEGT. The V end lost 6 bases, the J end lost 9 bases, and 20 bases lay between the germline ends. The CDR3 loop reads CASSEGLSSGSYTF. In nucleotides, the CDR3 is TGTGCCAGCAGCGAGGGCCTCTCATCGGGAAGCTACACCTTC.

The chain joins TRBV20-1 to TRBJ2-2, with 15 bases identical to TRBD2. This CDR3 contains 17 residues. After removal of 3 bases from V and 8 bases from J, the junction contained 10 bases not matched to a gene. CDR1 DFQATT and CDR2 SNEGSKA come from the germline V gene (reference sequence). The CDR3 bases are TGCAGTGCTAGCCCCTCGGGGGGACTAGCGGGGGGTGGGGAGCTGTTTTTT. This sequence encodes CSASPSGGLAGGGELFF.